This T cell receptor beta chain was sequenced in a study of control samples from healthy donors and cancer patients. TCRdb keeps only in-frame clones here, not all; method: immunoSEQ multiplex PCR. Here the sample spans some 160,000 clones, about 90% being singletons. V was trimmed by 5 bases and J by 3 bases, leaving 12 bases between them. The CDR3 contains 14 residues. CDR1 and CDR2 from the germline V gene are WNHNN and SYGVQD (reference sequence). This clonotype originated in a woman between 25 and 40 years old in good health. The sample was blood. The chain employs TRBV10-1 and TRBJ2-3; a possible D gene is TRBD2 (5 bases). The CDR3 region has the DNA TGCGCCAGCAGTCCTTCGACGGGAACAGATACGCAGTATTTT. Translation: CASSPSTGTDTQYF.